This section outlines one TCR beta chain sequence together with its context. This record belongs to a study of blood T cell repertoires in COVID-19. Study in general: COVID-19 samples from acute and convalescent phases originated in the United States, Italy and Spain. PBMCs, B-cell-depleted T cells, or T cells provided the cDNA or gDNA that made up the material.

Study processing details: Amplification of reference gene primers was used by the study to estimate nucleated cell counts. The repertoire was sequenced with immunoSEQ multiplex PCR; TCRdb's copy has only in-frame clones and lacks some. For V, J and clone size, that table is used; D and trimming come from the DNA. Of about 140,000 clones detected, 65% to 85% appear once; the ten largest clones hold roughly 8%. This CDR3 comprises 15 residues. The V gene's germline CDR1 is DFQATT and CDR2 SNEGSKA (reference sequence). The J segment lost 3 bases and the V segment lost 3 bases, leaving 8 bases of the junction unmatched.

The sample consisted of peripheral blood. This chain links TRBV20-1 with TRBJ2-1, with 7 bases fitting TRBD1. The receptor was derived from a human donor in a cohort sampled during active COVID-19. The CDR3: CSASPGGSFYNEQFF. CDR3 nucleotide sequence: TGCAGTGCTAGTCCAGGGGGTTCCTTCTACAATGAGCAGTTCTTC.